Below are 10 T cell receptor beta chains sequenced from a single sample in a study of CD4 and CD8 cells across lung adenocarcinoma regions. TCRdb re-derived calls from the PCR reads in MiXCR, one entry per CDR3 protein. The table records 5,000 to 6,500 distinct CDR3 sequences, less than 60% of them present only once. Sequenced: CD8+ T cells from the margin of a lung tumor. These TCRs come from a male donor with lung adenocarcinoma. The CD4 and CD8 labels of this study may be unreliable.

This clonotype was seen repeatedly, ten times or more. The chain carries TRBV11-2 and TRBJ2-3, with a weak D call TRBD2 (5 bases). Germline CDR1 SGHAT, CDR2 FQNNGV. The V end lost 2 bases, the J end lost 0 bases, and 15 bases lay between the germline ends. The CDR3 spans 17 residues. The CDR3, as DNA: TGTGCCAGCAGCTTAAAGTCTGAGGAGCGGAGCACAGATACGCAGTATTTT. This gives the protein CASSLKSEERSTDTQYF.

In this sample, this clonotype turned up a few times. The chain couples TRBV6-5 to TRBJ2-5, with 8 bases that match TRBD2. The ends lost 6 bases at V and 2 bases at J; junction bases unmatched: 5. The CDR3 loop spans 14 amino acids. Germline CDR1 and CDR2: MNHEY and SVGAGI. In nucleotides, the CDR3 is TGTGCCAGCAGGTACCAGCGGGGGCAAGAGACCCAGTACTTC. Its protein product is CASRYQRGQETQYF.

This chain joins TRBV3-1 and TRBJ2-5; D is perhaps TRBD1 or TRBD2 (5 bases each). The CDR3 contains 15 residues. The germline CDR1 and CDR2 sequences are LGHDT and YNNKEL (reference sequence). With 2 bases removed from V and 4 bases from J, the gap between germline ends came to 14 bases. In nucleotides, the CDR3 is TGTGCCAGCAGCCAACCGGAAAGAGGGGCAGAGACCCAGTACTTC. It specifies CASSQPERGAETQYF.

This chain's CDR3 is CASSQGPLGETQYF. The CDR3 coding sequence is TGTGCCAGCAGCCAAGGTCCCCTGGGGGAGACCCAGTACTTC. This chain uses TRBV3-1 with TRBJ2-3; D remains unclear. The closer fit of TRBJ2-5 to the DNA end suggests the J call may be wrong. CDR1 is LGHDT and CDR2 is YNNKEL in the germline V gene (reference sequence). This CDR3 region has 14 residues.

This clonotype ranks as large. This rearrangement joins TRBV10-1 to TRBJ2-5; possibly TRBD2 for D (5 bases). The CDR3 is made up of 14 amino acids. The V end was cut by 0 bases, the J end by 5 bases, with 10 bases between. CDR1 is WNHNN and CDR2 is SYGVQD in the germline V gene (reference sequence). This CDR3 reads CASSESGDTETQYF. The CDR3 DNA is TGCGCCAGCAGTGAGTCCGGGGATACCGAGACCCAGTACTTC.

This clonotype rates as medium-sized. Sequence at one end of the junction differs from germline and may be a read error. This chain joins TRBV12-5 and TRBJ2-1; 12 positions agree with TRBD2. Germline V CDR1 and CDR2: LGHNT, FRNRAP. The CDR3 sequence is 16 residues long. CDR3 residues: CASGLVTPTSGRLWYF. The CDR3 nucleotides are TGTGCTAGTGGTTTGGTTACCCCCACTAGCGGGAGGTTATGGTACTTC.

The CDR3 here is CASKTGGENTQYF. In DNA form, the CDR3 reads TGTGCCAGCAAGACAGGGGGGGAAAACACGCAGTATTTT. The V call is TRBV6-1, the J call TRBJ2-3; 9 bases map to TRBD1. The CDR3 extends over 13 amino acids. J lost 9 bases, V lost 7 bases, and 8 bases had no gene match. Per germline, CDR1 MNHNS and CDR2 SASEGT.

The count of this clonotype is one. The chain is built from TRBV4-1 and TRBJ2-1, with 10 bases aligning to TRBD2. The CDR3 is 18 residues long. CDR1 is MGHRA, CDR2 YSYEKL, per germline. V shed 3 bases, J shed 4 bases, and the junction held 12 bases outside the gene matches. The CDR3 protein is CASSQDNPSGSLYNEQFF. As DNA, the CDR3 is TGCGCCAGCAGCCAGGACAATCCTAGCGGGAGTTTGTACAATGAGCAGTTCTTC.

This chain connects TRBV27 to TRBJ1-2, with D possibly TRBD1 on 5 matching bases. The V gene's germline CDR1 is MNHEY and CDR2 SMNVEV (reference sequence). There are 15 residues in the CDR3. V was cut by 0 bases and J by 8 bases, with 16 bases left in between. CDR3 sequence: CASSLSGTLGGGYTF. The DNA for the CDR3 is TGTGCCAGCAGTTTATCGGGGACGCTCGGGGGAGGCTACACCTTC.

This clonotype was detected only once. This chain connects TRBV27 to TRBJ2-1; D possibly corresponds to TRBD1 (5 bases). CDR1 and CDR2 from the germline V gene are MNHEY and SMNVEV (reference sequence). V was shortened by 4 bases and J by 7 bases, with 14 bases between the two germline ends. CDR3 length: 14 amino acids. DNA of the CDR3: TGTGCCAGCAGTTCCTGGGGCGCCGGGAATGAGCAGTTCTTC. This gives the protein CASSSWGAGNEQFF.